The rows below give T cell receptor beta chains drawn from one sample of a study of response to subunit inactivated influenza vaccine. A single record per CDR3 protein comes from TCRdb applying MiXCR to the RT-PCR reads. This table has about 570,000 distinct CDR3 sequences, approximately 10% appearing once. The same sample was also studied in work on T cells expressing NK-cell markers.

Sequenced material: PBMCs from blood, taken on the day of vaccination. These receptors were collected from a man aged 50 to 60 who received an inactivated influenza vaccine. CDR3s include the opening cysteine and the closing phenylalanine or tryptophan. A D gene is named only where the DNA matches it firmly. Size values are once, few and many counts, or a class for expanded clones, and some rows have none.

>.|TRBJ2-7|TRBV29-1|TRBD2
CSVGLAGASEQYF
TGCAGCGTCGGACTAGCGGGAGCCTCCGAGCAGTACTTC
>few|TRBJ2-1|TRBV4-2|TRBD1
CASSHAGGYNEQFF
TGTGCCAGCAGCCATGCAGGGGGCTACAATGAGCAGTTCTTC
>few|TRBJ1-6|TRBV10-3|TRBD1
CAIKTGVSYNSPLHF
TGTGCCATCAAAACAGGGGTTTCCTATAATTCACCCCTCCACTTT
>.|TRBJ2-2|TRBV19|TRBD2
CASKRAGDTGELFF
TGTGCCAGTAAGCGAGCGGGGGACACCGGGGAGCTGTTTTTT
>.|TRBJ2-1|TRBV12-3/TRBV12-4|TRBD1
CASTTKGTGGIQSSYNEQFF
TGTGCCAGCACCACAAAGGGGACAGGGGGAATTCAGAGCTCCTACAATGAGCAGTTCTTC
>.|TRBJ1-2|TRBV4-3|.
CASSQDPRGGYTF
TGCGCCAGCAGCCAAGATCCCAGGGGAGGCTACACCTTC
>few|TRBJ1-5|TRBV19|.
CASSIGGLGNQPQHF
TGTGCCAGTAGTATAGGGGGGTTGGGCAATCAGCCCCAGCATTTT
>few|TRBJ1-2|TRBV3-1|.
CASSQGTVAYGYTF
TGTGCCAGCAGCCAAGGCACGGTTGCTTATGGCTACACCTTC
>few|TRBJ2-7|TRBV12-3/TRBV12-4|.
CASSLQTSTNEQYF
TGTGCCAGCAGTTTGCAGACTTCTACCAACGAGCAGTACTTC
>.|TRBJ1-1|TRBV24-1|.
CATSDARGAGGTEAFF
TGTGCCACCAGTGATGCCCGGGGGGCCGGGGGAACTGAAGCTTTCTTT
>.|TRBJ1-1|TRBV5-6|TRBD1
CASSRDRVGEAFF
TGTGCCAGCAGCCGGGACAGGGTGGGTGAAGCTTTCTTT
>.|TRBJ2-3|TRBV7-2|.
CASSLHLSTDTQYF
TGTGCCAGCAGCTTGCACCTTAGCACAGATACGCAGTATTTT
>.|TRBJ2-4|TRBV20-1|TRBD2
CSARDGTSGGAGTKNIQYF
TGCAGTGCTAGAGATGGGACTAGCGGGGGGGCCGGGACCAAAAACATTCAGTACTTC
>.|TRBJ2-1|TRBV7-8|TRBD2
CASSLGAGSLSYEQFF
TGTGCCAGCAGCTTAGGAGCGGGGAGTTTAAGTTATGAGCAGTTCTTC